The clone carrying this T cell receptor (beta chain) was seen more than once but under ten times. Its matching antigen is unknown. Looked up from germline, CDR1 is SEHNR and CDR2 is FQNEAQ (reference sequence). The CDR3 sequence is 14 residues long. The V end was cut by 5 bases, the J end by 4 bases, with 15 bases between. This sample stems from a study of T cell repertoires in cytomegalovirus infection. Background on the study: Both a matching HLA type and CMV infection were indicated by public TCR beta signatures.

Each CDR3 protein gets one entry after TCRdb re-called the reads with MiXCR. The sample carries about 63,000 distinct CDR3 sequences, 20% to 25% recorded once. Notes on the study in general: Carriers of CMV and the relevant HLA type were discriminated by public TCR beta frequency.

The source material was CD8+ T cells from cultured PBMCs, sampled from culture after CMV antigen stimulation. The chain carries TRBV7-9 and TRBJ2-7; tentatively, D is TRBD2 (6 bases). The sequence came from a human donor in good health (CMV status not recorded). Some clones in this sample may be carry-over from other donors' samples. This chain's CDR3 is CASSGPGEPYEQYF. The CDR3 coding sequence is TGTGCCAGCAGCGGCCCGGGGGAACCGTACGAGCAGTACTTC.